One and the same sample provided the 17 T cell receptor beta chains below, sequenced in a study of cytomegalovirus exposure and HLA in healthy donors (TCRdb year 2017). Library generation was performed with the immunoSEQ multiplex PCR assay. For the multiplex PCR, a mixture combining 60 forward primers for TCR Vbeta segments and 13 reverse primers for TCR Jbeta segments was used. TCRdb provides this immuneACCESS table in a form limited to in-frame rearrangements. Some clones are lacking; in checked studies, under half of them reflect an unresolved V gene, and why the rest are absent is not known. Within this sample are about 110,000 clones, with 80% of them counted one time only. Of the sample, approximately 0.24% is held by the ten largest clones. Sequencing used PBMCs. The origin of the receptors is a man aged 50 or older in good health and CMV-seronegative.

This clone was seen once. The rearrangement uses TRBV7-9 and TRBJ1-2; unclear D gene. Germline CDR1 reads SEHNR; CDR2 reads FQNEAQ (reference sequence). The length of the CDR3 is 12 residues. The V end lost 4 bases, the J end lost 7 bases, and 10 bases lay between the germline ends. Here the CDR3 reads CASSSKESGYTF. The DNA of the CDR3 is TGTGCCAGCAGCTCGAAGGAGTCTGGCTACACCTTC.

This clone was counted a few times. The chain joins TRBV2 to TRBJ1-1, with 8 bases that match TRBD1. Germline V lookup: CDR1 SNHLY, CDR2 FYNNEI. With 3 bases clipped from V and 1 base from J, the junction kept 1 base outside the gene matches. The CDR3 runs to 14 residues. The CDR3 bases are TGTGCCAGCAGTGACACAGGGGGGAACACTGAAGCTTTCTTT. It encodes CASSDTGGNTEAFF.

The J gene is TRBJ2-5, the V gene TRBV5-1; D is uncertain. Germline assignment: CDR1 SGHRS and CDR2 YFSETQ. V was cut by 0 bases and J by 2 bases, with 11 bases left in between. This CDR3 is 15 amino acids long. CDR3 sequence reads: CASSLALSRQETQYF. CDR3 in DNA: TGCGCCAGCAGCTTGGCCTTGTCCAGACAAGAGACCCAGTACTTC.

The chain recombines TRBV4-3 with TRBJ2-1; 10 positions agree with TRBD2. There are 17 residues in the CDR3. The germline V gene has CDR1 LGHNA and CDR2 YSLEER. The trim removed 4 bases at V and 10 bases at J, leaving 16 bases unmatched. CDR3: CASSREGSGRVLGEQFF. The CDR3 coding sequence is TGCGCCAGCAGCCGGGAGGGGAGCGGGAGGGTTCTGGGCGAGCAGTTCTTC.

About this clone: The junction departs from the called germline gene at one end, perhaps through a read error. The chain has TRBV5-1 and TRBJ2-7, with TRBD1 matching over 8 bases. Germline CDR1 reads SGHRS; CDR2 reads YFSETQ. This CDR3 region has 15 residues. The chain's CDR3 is CSSSLAQGGVDEQYF. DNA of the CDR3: TGCTCCAGCAGCCTGGCACAGGGGGGAGTCGACGAGCAGTACTTC.

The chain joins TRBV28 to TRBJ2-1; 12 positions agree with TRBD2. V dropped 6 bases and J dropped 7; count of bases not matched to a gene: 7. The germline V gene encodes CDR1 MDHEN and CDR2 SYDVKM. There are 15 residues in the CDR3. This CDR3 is CASSLAGGPSNEQFF. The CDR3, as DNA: TGTGCCAGCAGCCTAGCGGGGGGGCCAAGTAATGAGCAGTTCTTC.

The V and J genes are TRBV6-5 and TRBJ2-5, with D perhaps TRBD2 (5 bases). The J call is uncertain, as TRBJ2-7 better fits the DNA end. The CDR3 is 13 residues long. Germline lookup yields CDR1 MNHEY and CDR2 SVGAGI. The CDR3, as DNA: TGTGCCAGCAGTTACTACTCCACTAGCGAGCAGTACTTC. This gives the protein CASSYYSTSEQYF.

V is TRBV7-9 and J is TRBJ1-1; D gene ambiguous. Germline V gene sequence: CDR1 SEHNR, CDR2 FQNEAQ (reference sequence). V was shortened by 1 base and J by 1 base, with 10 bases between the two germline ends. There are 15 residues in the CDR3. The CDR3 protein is CASSLVVPRNTEAFF. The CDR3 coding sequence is TGTGCCAGCAGCTTAGTGGTCCCGAGGAACACTGAAGCTTTCTTT.

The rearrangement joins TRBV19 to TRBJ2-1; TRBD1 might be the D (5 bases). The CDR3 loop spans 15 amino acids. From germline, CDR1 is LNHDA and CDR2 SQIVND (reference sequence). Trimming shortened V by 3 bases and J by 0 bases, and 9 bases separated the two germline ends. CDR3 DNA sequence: TGTGCCAGTAGTATGGGGCGGAGCTCCTACAATGAGCAGTTCTTC. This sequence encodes CASSMGRSSYNEQFF.

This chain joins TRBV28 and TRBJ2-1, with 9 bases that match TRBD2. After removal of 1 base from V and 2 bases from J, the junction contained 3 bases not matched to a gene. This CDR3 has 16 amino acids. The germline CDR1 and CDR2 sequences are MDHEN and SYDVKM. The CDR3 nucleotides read TGTGCCAGCAGTTTATTTGGGACTAGCCCCTACAATGAGCAGTTCTTC. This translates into CASSLFGTSPYNEQFF.

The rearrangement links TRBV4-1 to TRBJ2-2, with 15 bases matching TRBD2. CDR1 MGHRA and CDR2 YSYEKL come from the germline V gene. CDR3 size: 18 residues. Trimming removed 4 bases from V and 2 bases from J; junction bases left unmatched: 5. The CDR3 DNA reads TGCGCCAGCAGCCCAGGGGGACTAGCGGGGGGAAACACCGGGGAGCTGTTTTTT. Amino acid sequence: CASSPGGLAGGNTGELFF.

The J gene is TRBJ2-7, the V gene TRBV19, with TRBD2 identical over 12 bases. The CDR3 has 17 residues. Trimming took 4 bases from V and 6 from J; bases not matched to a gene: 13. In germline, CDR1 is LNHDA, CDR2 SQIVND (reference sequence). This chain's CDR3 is CASSKIWSTSGSSEQYF. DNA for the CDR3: TGTGCCAGTAGTAAGATTTGGTCGACTAGCGGGAGCTCCGAGCAGTACTTC.

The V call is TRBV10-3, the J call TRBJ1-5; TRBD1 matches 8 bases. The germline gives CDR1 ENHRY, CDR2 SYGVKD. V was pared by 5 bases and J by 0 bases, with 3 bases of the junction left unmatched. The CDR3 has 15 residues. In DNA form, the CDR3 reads TGTGCCATCAGTCCGGGACAGGATAGCAATCAGCCCCAGCATTTT. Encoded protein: CAISPGQDSNQPQHF.

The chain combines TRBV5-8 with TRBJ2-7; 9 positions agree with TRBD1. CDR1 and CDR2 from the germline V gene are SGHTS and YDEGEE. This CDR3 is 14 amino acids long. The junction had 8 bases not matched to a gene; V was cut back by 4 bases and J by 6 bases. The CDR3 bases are TGTGCCAGCAGCCGGGACAGGGTTATTGTCGAGCAGTACTTC. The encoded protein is CASSRDRVIVEQYF.

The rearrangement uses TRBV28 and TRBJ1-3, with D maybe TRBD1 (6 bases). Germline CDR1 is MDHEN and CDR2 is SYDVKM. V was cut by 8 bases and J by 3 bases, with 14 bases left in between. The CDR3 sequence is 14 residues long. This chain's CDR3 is CASELPGDGNTIYF. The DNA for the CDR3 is TGTGCCAGCGAACTTCCAGGGGATGGAAACACCATATATTTT.

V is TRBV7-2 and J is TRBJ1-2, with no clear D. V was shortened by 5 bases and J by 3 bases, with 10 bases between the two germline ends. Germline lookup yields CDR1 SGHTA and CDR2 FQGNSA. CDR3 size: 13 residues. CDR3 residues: CASSPGRDYGYTF. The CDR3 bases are TGTGCCAGCAGCCCCGGTCGGGACTATGGCTACACCTTC.

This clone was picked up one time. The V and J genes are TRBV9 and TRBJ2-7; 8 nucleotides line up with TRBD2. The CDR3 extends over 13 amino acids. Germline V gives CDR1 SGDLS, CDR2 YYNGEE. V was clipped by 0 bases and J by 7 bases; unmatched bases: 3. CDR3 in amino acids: CASSVAPGGEQYF. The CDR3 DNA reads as TGTGCCAGCAGCGTAGCTCCGGGGGGGGAGCAGTACTTC. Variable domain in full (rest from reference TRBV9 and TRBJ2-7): DSGVTQTPKHLITATGQRVTLRCSPRSGDLSVYWYQQSLDQGLQFLIQYYNGEERAKGNILERFSAQQFPDLHSELNLSSLELGDSALYFCASSVAPGGEQYFGPGTRLTVT.